This T cell receptor beta chain was retrieved from a study of blood T cell repertoires in COVID-19. Study-wide context: Donors in the United States, Italy and Spain gave samples during acute or convalescent COVID-19. The analysed material was cDNA or gDNA that came from T cells, B-cell-depleted T cells, or PBMCs.

The study recruited people aged about 18 to 95 years across about 25 US areas. The repertoire was sequenced with immunoSEQ multiplex PCR; TCRdb's copy has only in-frame clones and lacks some. The top ten clones hold roughly 6% of a sample with approximately 240,000 clones, about 85% of them seen once. Germline V CDR1 and CDR2: SGHDN, FVKESK. CDR3 length: 14 amino acids. V gave up 1 base and J gave up 7 bases, with 8 bases separating them. This clone was picked up a small number of times. The sequence was collected from a woman aged 25 to 39 with acute COVID-19. Sequencing was performed on PBMCs or T cells enriched from blood (not recorded which). This sequence joins TRBV14 and TRBJ1-6, with D possibly matching TRBD1 (5 bases). The CDR3: CASSQAGWNSPLHF. The CDR3 DNA reads TGTGCCAGCAGCCAAGCAGGGTGGAATTCACCCCTCCACTTT.